This paragraph covers one T cell receptor (beta chain) sequence. This CDR3 region has 16 residues. J lost 0 bases, V lost 6 bases, and 8 bases had no gene match. CDR1 and CDR2 (germline): LNHDA, SQIVND (reference sequence). This specimen belongs to a study of cytomegalovirus exposure and HLA in healthy donors. This PCR relied on a set of 60 Vbeta primers and 13 Jbeta primers. Only in-frame clones appear in the TCRdb table, and some are missing; sequencing was by immunoSEQ multiplex PCR. The repertoire holds nearly 200,000 clones, with more than 75% as singletons. This TCR came from a young man in good health and CMV-seronegative. The sample comprised PBMCs. The chain joins TRBV19 to TRBJ1-3; 7 bases fit TRBD1. The CDR3 nucleotides are TGTGCCAGTAGGAGACAGGGCTCAGGCTCTGGAAACACCATATATTTT. This gives the protein CASRRQGSGSGNTIYF.